A selection of T cell receptor beta chains follows, all from one sample in a study of blood T cell repertoires in COVID-19. Only in-frame clones appear in the TCRdb table, and some are missing; sequencing was by immunoSEQ multiplex PCR. Among fewer than 250,000 clones listed, about 88% were seen once. Sample: PBMCs or T cells enriched from blood (not recorded which). Every receptor here comes from a woman in her 30s who had recovered from COVID-19. CDR3s include the opening cysteine and the closing phenylalanine or tryptophan. Fields, in order: V gene, J gene, D gene, clone size, CDR3 DNA, CDR3 protein. D genes are given only for firm matches. Clone size is stated in some rows and not others, as once, few, many or a class when expanded.

V: TRBV5-1
J: TRBJ2-4
D: NA
size: NA
DNA: TGCGCCAGCAGCTTCGGGGAAAACATTCAGTACTTC
CDR3: CASSFGENIQYF

V: TRBV5-1
J: TRBJ1-2
D: TRBD1
size: NA
DNA: TGCGCCAGCAGCTTTTCGAAAGGGGGCCAGGATGGCTACACCTTC
CDR3: CASSFSKGGQDGYTF

V: TRBV7-6
J: TRBJ2-5
D: NA
size: NA
DNA: TGTGCCAGCAGCTTAAATTCGGAGACCCAGTACTTC
CDR3: CASSLNSETQYF

V: TRBV7-2
J: TRBJ1-2
D: TRBD1
size: NA
DNA: TGTGCCAGCAGCTTAGACGCAGGGGGCAATGGCTACACCTTC
CDR3: CASSLDAGGNGYTF

V: TRBV3-1/TRBV3-2
J: TRBJ1-6
D: NA
size: NA
DNA: TGTGCCAGCAGCCAAAATAGTGATAATTCACCCCTCCACTTT
CDR3: CASSQNSDNSPLHF

V: TRBV28
J: TRBJ1-2
D: TRBD1
size: NA
DNA: TGTGCCAGCAGTTTTGGACAGGCCTATGGCTACACCTTC
CDR3: CASSFGQAYGYTF

V: TRBV27
J: TRBJ2-6
D: NA
size: NA
DNA: TGTGCCAGCAGTTTCCGTCAGTTCCTCTCTGGGGCCAACGTCCTGACTTTC
CDR3: CASSFRQFLSGANVLTF

V: TRBV28
J: TRBJ2-3
D: TRBD2
size: NA
DNA: TGTGCCAGCAGTTTGGGACTAGCGGCAGATACGCAGTATTTT
CDR3: CASSLGLAADTQYF

V: TRBV5-5
J: TRBJ1-5
D: NA
size: NA
DNA: TGTGCCAGCACCTCCGGGACATCTAAGGGGCCCCAGCATTTT
CDR3: CASTSGTSKGPQHF

V: TRBV7-9
J: TRBJ2-1
D: TRBD2
size: NA
DNA: TGTGCCAGCAGCTTAGCGCTGAAGGCGGGAGCGCCAAACAATGAGCAGTTCTTC
CDR3: CASSLALKAGAPNNEQFF

V: TRBV3-1/TRBV3-2
J: TRBJ2-7
D: NA
size: NA
DNA: TGTGCCAGCAGCCCTGTGAGGGGGTATTTGGACGAGCAGTACTTC
CDR3: CASSPVRGYLDEQYF

V: TRBV28
J: TRBJ1-2
D: TRBD1
size: few
DNA: TGTGCCAGCAGTTTCCTCTCCGCAGGGGGCAGCTATGGCTACACCTTC
CDR3: CASSFLSAGGSYGYTF

V: TRBV7-2
J: TRBJ2-2
D: NA
size: NA
DNA: TGTGCCAGCAGTTATGTCCCCTCCGGGGAGCTGTTTTTT
CDR3: CASSYVPSGELFF

V: TRBV27
J: TRBJ1-5
D: NA
size: NA
DNA: TGTGCCAGCAGTGCATATTCGGGTCAGCCCCAGCATTTT
CDR3: CASSAYSGQPQHF

V: TRBV5-4
J: TRBJ1-2
D: TRBD1
size: NA
DNA: TGTGCCAGCGGATGGGACAGGGGCAACTATGGCTACACCTTC
CDR3: CASGWDRGNYGYTF

V: TRBV30
J: TRBJ2-5
D: TRBD2
size: NA
DNA: TGTGCCTGGAGTGTAGGAGCCCTAGCGGGAGATCGGGGAGAGACCCAGTACTTC
CDR3: CAWSVGALAGDRGETQYF

V: TRBV7-9
J: TRBJ2-2
D: NA
size: NA
DNA: TGTGCCAGCAGGCAAGCTGCACGGGAGCTGTTTTTT
CDR3: CASRQAARELFF

V: TRBV10-3
J: TRBJ1-5
D: NA
size: NA
DNA: TGTGCCAGTTCAGGGGTCAATAGCAATCAGCCCCAGCATTTT
CDR3: CASSGVNSNQPQHF

V: TRBV7-2
J: TRBJ1-2
D: TRBD1
size: NA
DNA: TGTGCCAGCAGGCCACAGGGGAGTTATGGCTACACCTTC
CDR3: CASRPQGSYGYTF

V: TRBV28
J: TRBJ1-2
D: NA
size: NA
DNA: TGTGCCAGCACGCGCGAAAGTGATGGCTACACCTTC
CDR3: CASTRESDGYTF

V: TRBV7-3
J: TRBJ1-1
D: TRBD1
size: NA
DNA: TGTGCCAGCAGCCTGACAGGGTTGAACACTGAAGCTTTCTTT
CDR3: CASSLTGLNTEAFF

V: TRBV7-8
J: TRBJ1-2
D: NA
size: NA
DNA: TGTGCCAGCAGCCGATTCCCCCTGACGGGGGACTATGGCTACACCTTC
CDR3: CASSRFPLTGDYGYTF

V: TRBV2
J: TRBJ1-2
D: TRBD1
size: NA
DNA: TGTGCCAGGGCCCGGGACAGCGCTAACTATGGCTACACCTTC
CDR3: CARARDSANYGYTF

V: TRBV2
J: TRBJ1-5
D: NA
size: NA
DNA: TGTGCCAGCAGCAGGAATCAGCCCCAGCATTTT
CDR3: CASSRNQPQHF

V: TRBV6-5
J: TRBJ1-2
D: NA
size: NA
DNA: TGTGCCAGCAGTATCACAGCTACCTATGGCTACACCTTC
CDR3: CASSITATYGYTF

V: TRBV5-1
J: TRBJ2-1
D: TRBD2
size: many
DNA: TGCGCCAGCAGCTCCGGGACTAGGTCCTACAATGAGCAGTTCTTC
CDR3: CASSSGTRSYNEQFF

V: TRBV2
J: TRBJ2-7
D: TRBD1
size: NA
DNA: TGTGCCAGCAGTGAGTCAGGGGGCGAAGTCTACGAGCAGTACTTC
CDR3: CASSESGGEVYEQYF

V: TRBV28
J: TRBJ1-3
D: TRBD1
size: NA
DNA: TGTGCCAGCAGGCCTATGGGGACAGCGGGAAACACCATATATTTT
CDR3: CASRPMGTAGNTIYF

V: TRBV4-2
J: TRBJ1-5
D: NA
size: NA
DNA: TGTGCCAGCAGCCAAGGACCCGGCCGGGATCAGCCCCAGCATTTT
CDR3: CASSQGPGRDQPQHF

V: TRBV27
J: TRBJ2-7
D: TRBD1
size: NA
DNA: TGTGCCAGCAGTCCATCTTGGGACAGGCTGTCCTACGAGCAGTACTTC
CDR3: CASSPSWDRLSYEQYF